The 6 T cell receptor beta chains below come from one sample, sequenced in a study of blood T cell repertoires in COVID-19. The table came from immunoSEQ multiplex PCR; TCRdb's copy has only in-frame clones and leaves some out. The sample has over 250,000 clones, around 87% seen once. Sequenced material: PBMCs or T cells enriched from blood (not recorded which). These receptors all stem from a woman aged 30 to 39 who had recovered from COVID-19.

V usage is TRBV4-3 and J usage is TRBJ1-3; 8 nucleotides line up with TRBD1. CDR1 LGHNA and CDR2 YSLEER come from the germline V gene. The CDR3 contains 15 residues. With 4 bases clipped from V and 2 bases from J, the junction kept 4 bases outside the gene matches. The CDR3: CASSREDRAGNTIYF. The CDR3 DNA reads as TGCGCCAGCAGCCGAGAGGACAGGGCTGGAAACACCATATATTTT.

This clone has just one count. This chain uses TRBV6-4 with TRBJ2-7; tentatively, D is TRBD1 (6 bases). The CDR3 consists of 14 residues. Germline CDR1 reads MRHNA; CDR2 reads SNTAGT. V lost 4 bases and J lost 0, with 10 bases in between. CDR3 DNA sequence: TGTGCCAGCAGTGTTACAGGGAGCTCCTACGAGCAGTACTTC. Its protein is CASSVTGSSYEQYF.

The CDR3 loop reads CAWGTEYYGYTF. The CDR3 DNA follows: TGTGCCTGGGGGACGGAGTACTATGGCTACACCTTC. The chain couples TRBV30 to TRBJ1-2; D is perhaps TRBD1 (5 bases). V was pared by 5 bases and J by 3 bases, with 10 bases between. Germline lookup yields CDR1 GTSNPN and CDR2 SVGIG (reference sequence). The CDR3 spans 12 residues.

V and J are TRBV5-1 and TRBJ1-6; the D gene is possibly TRBD1 (6 bases). V was pared by 3 bases and J by 9 bases, with 13 bases between. Germline lookup yields CDR1 SGHRS and CDR2 YFSETQ. There are 14 residues in the CDR3. DNA for the CDR3: TGCGCCAGCAGCTCAGGGACACTTAGTTCACCCCTCCACTTT. The encoded protein is CASSSGTLSSPLHF.

The V gene is TRBV7-9, the J gene TRBJ1-3; weak D call: TRBD1 (6 bases). Trimming shortened V by 4 bases and J by 0 bases, and 10 bases separated the two germline ends. The CDR3 extends over 15 amino acids. Germline values: CDR1 SEHNR, CDR2 FQNEAQ (reference sequence). CDR3 sequence: CASSSRTDSGNTIYF. CDR3 DNA sequence: TGTGCCAGCAGCTCCCGGACAGACTCTGGAAACACCATATATTTT.

Only one count was recorded for this clone. The rearrangement joins TRBV5-8 to TRBJ1-1, with D hard to call. The CDR3 totals 12 residues. Germline V lookup: CDR1 SGHTS, CDR2 YDEGEE. V shed 4 bases and J shed 11 bases, with 15 bases lying between them. In nucleotides, the CDR3 is TGTGCCAGCAGCCTGGTTCCCGCGTGGGCTTTCTTT. Protein: CASSLVPAWAFF.